The rows below give T cell receptor beta chains drawn from one sample of a study of human CD8 memory T cell subsets. Reanalyzing the 5' RACE reads, TCRdb keeps one entry per CDR3 protein, without DNA. This sample contains some 6,300 distinct CDR3 sequences. Sequencing used CD8+ stem-like memory T cells (TSCM and TCM) sorted from PBMCs. The source of these receptors is a human donor in good health. CDR3s include the opening cysteine and the closing phenylalanine or tryptophan. The size of a clone is reported for some rows only, either as once, few or many, or as a class for expanded clones.

cdr3_aa: CASSQPRLGSNGAEAFF; cdr3_length: 17; clone_size: NA; v_call: TRBV4-2; j_call: TRBJ1-1
cdr3_aa: CASSFSANNEQFF; cdr3_length: 13; clone_size: NA; v_call: TRBV7-2; j_call: TRBJ2-1
cdr3_aa: CASSQDGLAGGETQYF; cdr3_length: 16; clone_size: large; v_call: TRBV4-1; j_call: TRBJ2-5
cdr3_aa: CASSGQISGNTIYF; cdr3_length: 14; clone_size: NA; v_call: TRBV12-3/TRBV12-4; j_call: TRBJ1-3
cdr3_aa: CASTPEGQLEAFF; cdr3_length: 13; clone_size: NA; v_call: TRBV7-9; j_call: TRBJ1-1
cdr3_aa: CSGTGTGDHGELFF; cdr3_length: 14; clone_size: medium-sized; v_call: TRBV29-1; j_call: TRBJ2-2
cdr3_aa: CASSVGTGSMNTEAFF; cdr3_length: 16; clone_size: NA; v_call: TRBV25-1; j_call: TRBJ1-1
cdr3_aa: CASSQGLAGGDEQYF; cdr3_length: 15; clone_size: NA; v_call: TRBV4-3; j_call: TRBJ2-7
cdr3_aa: CSAPTGSHTDTQYF; cdr3_length: 14; clone_size: large; v_call: TRBV20-1; j_call: TRBJ2-3
cdr3_aa: CASRTYFPGQENRRPQHF; cdr3_length: 18; clone_size: NA; v_call: TRBV21-1; j_call: TRBJ1-5
cdr3_aa: CATRTDTYEQYF; cdr3_length: 12; clone_size: NA; v_call: TRBV5-4; j_call: TRBJ2-7